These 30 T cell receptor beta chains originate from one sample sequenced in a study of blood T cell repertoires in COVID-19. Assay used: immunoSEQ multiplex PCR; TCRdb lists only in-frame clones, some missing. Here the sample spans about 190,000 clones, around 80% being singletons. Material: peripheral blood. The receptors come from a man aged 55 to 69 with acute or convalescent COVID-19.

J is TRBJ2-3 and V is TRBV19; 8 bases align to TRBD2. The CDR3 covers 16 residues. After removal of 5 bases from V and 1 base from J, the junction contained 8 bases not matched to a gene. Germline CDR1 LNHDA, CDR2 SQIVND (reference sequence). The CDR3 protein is CASSSLGRGGTDTQYF. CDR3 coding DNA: TGTGCCAGTAGTTCTCTCGGGCGGGGGGGCACAGATACGCAGTATTTT.

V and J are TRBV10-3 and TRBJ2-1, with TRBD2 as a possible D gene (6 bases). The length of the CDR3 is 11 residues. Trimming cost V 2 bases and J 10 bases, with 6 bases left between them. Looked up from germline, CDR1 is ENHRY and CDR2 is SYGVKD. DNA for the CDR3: TGTGCCATCAGTGAGGGGGGGGAGCAGTTCTTC. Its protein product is CAISEGGEQFF.

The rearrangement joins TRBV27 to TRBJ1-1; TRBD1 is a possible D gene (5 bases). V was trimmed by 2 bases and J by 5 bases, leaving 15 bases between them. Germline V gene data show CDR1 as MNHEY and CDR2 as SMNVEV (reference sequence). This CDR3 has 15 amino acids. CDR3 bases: TGTGCCAGCAGTTTACTGGGGCCTGGGGAAACTGAAGCTTTCTTT. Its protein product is CASSLLGPGETEAFF.

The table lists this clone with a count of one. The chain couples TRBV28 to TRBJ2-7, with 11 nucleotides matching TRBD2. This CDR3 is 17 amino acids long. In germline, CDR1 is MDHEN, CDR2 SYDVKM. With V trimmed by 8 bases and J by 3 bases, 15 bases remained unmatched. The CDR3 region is CASHSTRLAGRYYEQYF. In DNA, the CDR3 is TGTGCCAGCCACTCAACCCGACTAGCGGGAAGGTACTACGAGCAGTACTTC.

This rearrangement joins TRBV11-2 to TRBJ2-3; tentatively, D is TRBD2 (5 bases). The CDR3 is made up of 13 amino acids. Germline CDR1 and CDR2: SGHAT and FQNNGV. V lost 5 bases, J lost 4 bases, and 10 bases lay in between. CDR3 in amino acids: CASSVTRADTQYF. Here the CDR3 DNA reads TGTGCCAGCAGCGTAACTAGGGCAGATACGCAGTATTTT.

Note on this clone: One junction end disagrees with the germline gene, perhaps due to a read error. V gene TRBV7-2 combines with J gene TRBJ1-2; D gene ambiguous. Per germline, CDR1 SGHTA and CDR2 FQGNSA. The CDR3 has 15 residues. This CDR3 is CASTPSLGVGGGLLF. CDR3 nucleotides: TGTGCCAGCACTCCAAGCTTAGGAGTAGGAGGTGGGCTCCTCTTC. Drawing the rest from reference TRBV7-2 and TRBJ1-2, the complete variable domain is GAGVSQSPSNKVTEKGKDVELRCDPISGHTALYWYRQSLGQGLEFLIYFQGNSAPDKSGLPSDRFSAERTGGSVSTLTIQRTQQEDSAVYLCASTPSLGVGGGLLFGSGTRLTVV.

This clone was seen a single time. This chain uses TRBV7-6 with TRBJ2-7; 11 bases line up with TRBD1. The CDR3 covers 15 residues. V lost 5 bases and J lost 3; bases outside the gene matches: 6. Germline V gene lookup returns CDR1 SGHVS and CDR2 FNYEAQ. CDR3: CASSPRTGGVYEQYF. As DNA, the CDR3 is TGTGCCAGCAGCCCCAGGACAGGGGGCGTCTACGAGCAGTACTTC.

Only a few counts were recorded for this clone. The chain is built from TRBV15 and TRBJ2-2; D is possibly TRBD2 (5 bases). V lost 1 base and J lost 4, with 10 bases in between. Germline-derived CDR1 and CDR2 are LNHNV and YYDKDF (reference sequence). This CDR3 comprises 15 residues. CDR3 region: CATSRVRGSTGELFF. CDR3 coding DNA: TGTGCCACCAGCAGAGTGAGAGGGAGCACCGGGGAGCTGTTTTTT.

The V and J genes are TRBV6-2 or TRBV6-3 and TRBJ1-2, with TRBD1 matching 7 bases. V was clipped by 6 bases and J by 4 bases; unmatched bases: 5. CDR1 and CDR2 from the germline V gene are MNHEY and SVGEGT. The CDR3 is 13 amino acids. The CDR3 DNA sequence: TGTGCCAGCAGCCCGACAGGGCCCTATGGCTACACCTTC. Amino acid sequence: CASSPTGPYGYTF.

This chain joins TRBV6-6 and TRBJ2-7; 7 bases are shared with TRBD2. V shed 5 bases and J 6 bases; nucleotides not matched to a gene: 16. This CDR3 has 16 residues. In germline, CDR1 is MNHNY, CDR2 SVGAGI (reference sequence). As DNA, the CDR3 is TGTGCCAGCAGTCTTGGAAAGGGACTAACCTCCGGCGAGCAGTACTTC. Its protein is CASSLGKGLTSGEQYF.

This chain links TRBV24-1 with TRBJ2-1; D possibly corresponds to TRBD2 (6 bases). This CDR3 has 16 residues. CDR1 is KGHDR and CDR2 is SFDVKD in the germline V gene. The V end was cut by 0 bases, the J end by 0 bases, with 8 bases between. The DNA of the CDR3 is TGTGCCACCAGTGATTTGACCGGGAGCTCCTACAATGAGCAGTTCTTC. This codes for CATSDLTGSSYNEQFF.

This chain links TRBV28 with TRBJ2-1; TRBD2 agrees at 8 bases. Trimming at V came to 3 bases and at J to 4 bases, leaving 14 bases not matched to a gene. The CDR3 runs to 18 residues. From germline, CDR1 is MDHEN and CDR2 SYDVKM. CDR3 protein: CASSFPPGAGVVYNEQFF. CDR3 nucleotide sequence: TGTGCCAGCAGTTTCCCGCCGGGAGCGGGAGTTGTTTACAATGAGCAGTTCTTC.

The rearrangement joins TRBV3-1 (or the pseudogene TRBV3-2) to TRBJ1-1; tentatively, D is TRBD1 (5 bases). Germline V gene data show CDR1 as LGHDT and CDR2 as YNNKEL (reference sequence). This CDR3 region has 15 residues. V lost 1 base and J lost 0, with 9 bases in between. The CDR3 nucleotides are TGTGCCAGCAGCCAAGCAGGGTCACTGAACACTGAAGCTTTCTTT. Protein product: CASSQAGSLNTEAFF.

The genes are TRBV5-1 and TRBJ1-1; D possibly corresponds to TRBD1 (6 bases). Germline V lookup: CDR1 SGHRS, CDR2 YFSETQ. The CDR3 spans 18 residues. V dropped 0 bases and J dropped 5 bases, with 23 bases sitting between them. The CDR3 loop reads CASSLGNRDTVWVTEAFF. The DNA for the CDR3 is TGCGCCAGCAGCTTGGGGAACCGGGACACCGTATGGGTGACTGAAGCTTTCTTT.

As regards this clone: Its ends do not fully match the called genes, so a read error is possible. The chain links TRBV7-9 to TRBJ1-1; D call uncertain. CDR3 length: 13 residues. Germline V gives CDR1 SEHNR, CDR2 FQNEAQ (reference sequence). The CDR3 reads CASSKDPDTGAFF. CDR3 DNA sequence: TGTGCCAGCAGCAAAGACCCAGACACTGGAGCTTTCTTT. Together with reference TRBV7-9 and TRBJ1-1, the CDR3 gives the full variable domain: DTGVSQNPRHKITKRGQNVTFRCDPISEHNRLYWYRQTLGQGPEFLTYFQNEAQLEKSRLLSDRFSAERPKGSFSTLEIQRTEQGDSAMYLCASSKDPDTGAFFGQGTRLTVV.

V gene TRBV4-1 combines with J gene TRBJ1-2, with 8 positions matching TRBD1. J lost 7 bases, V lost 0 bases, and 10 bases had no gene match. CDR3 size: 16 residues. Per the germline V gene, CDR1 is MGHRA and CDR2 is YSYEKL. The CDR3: CASSQDVRRGQGGYTF. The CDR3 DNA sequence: TGCGCCAGCAGCCAAGATGTCCGCAGGGGGCAGGGTGGCTACACCTTC.

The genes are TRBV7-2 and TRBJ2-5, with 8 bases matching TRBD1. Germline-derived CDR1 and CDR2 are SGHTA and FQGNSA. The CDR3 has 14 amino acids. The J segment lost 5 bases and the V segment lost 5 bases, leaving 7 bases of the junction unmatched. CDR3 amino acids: CASSKRTGMETQYF. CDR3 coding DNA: TGTGCCAGCAGCAAACGGACAGGGATGGAGACCCAGTACTTC.

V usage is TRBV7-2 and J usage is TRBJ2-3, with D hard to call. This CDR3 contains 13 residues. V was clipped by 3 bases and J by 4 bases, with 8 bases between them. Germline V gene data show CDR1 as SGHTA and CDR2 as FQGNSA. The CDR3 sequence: CASSLRIADTQYF. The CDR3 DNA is TGTGCCAGCAGCTTGCGAATAGCAGATACGCAGTATTTT.

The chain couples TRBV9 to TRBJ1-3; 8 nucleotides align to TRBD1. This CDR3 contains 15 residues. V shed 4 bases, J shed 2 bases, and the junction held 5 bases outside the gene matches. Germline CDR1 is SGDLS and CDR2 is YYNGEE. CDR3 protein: CASSPWGQAGNTIYF. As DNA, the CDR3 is TGTGCCAGCAGCCCCTGGGGACAGGCTGGAAACACCATATATTTT.

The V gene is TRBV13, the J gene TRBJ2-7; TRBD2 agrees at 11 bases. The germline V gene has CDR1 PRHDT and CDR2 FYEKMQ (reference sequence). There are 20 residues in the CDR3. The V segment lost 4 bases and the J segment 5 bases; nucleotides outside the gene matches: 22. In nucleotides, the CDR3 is TGTGCCAGCAGCTCCTTAGGAGTAGCGGGAGGGCCATTCCGAAGGGACGAGCAGTACTTC. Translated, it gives CASSSLGVAGGPFRRDEQYF.

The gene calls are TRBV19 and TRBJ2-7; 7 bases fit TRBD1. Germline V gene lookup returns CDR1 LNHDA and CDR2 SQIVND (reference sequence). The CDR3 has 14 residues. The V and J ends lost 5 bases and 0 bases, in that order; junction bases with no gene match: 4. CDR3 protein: CASSLRDSSYEQYF. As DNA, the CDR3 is TGTGCCAGTAGTCTCCGGGACAGCTCCTACGAGCAGTACTTC.

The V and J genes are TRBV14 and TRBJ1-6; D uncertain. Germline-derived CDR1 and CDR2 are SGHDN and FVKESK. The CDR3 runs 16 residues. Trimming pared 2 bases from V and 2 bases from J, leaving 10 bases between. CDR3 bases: TGTGCCAGCAGCCAATTTACCGGGGCCTATAATTCACCCCTCCACTTT. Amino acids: CASSQFTGAYNSPLHF.

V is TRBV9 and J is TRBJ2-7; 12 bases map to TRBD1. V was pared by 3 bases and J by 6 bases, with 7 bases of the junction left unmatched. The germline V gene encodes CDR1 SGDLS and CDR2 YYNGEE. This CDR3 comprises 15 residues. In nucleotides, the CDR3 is TGTGCCAGCAGCGGGATGGGACAGGGGGCGCGCGAGCAGTACTTC. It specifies CASSGMGQGAREQYF.

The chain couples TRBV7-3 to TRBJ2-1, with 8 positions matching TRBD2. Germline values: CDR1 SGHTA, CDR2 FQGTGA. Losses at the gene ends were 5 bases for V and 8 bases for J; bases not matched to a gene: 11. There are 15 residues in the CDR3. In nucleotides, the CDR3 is TGTGCCAGCAGCCGCGGTCCGGGACTAGTTTATGAGCAGTTCTTC. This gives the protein CASSRGPGLVYEQFF.

The CDR3 coding sequence is TGCGCCAGCAGCCAAGATCCAACAGGGGGAGGTGAGACCCAGTACTTC. Residues: CASSQDPTGGGETQYF. The chain carries TRBV4-1 and TRBJ2-5; TRBD1 agrees at 8 bases. The trim removed 0 bases at V and 5 bases at J, leaving 8 bases unmatched. CDR1 is MGHRA and CDR2 is YSYEKL in the germline V gene. The CDR3 totals 16 residues.

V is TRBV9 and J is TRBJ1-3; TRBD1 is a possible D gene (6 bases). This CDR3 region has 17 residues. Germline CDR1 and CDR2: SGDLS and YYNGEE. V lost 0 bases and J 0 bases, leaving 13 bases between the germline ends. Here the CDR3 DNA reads TGTGCCAGCAGCGTAGGGGGGGGCACCTACTCTGGAAACACCATATATTTT. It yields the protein CASSVGGGTYSGNTIYF.

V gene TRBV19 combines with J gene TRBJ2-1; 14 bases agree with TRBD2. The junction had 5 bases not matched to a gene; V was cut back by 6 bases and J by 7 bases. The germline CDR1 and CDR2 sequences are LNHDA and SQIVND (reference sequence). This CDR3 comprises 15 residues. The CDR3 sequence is CASRGGLAGGNEQFF. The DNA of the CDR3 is TGTGCCAGTAGAGGAGGACTAGCGGGAGGAAATGAGCAGTTCTTC. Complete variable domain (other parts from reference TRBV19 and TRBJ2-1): DGGITQSPKYLFRKEGQNVTLSCEQNLNHDAMYWYRQDPGQGLRLIYYSQIVNDFQKGDIAEGYSVSREKKESFPLTVTSAQKNPTAFYLCASRGGLAGGNEQFFGPGTRLTVL.

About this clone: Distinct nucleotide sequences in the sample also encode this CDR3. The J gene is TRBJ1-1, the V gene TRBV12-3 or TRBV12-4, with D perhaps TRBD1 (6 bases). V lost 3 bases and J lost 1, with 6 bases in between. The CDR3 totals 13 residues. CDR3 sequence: CASSLTGNTEAFF. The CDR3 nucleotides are TGTGCCAGCAGTTTGACAGGGAACACTGAAGCTTTCTTT.

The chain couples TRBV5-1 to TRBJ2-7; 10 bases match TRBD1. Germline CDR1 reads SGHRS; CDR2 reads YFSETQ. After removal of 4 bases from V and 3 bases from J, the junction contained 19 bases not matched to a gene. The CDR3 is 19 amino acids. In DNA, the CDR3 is TGCGCCAGCAGCACAGGACTCCGGGACAGGGGACGTTCCTACTACGAGCAGTACTTC. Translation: CASSTGLRDRGRSYYEQYF.

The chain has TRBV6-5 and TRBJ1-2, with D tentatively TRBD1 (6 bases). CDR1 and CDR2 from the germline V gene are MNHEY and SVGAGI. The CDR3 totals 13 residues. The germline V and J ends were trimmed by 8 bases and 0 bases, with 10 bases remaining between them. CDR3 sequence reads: CASQGTPNYGYTF. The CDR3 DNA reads TGTGCCAGCCAGGGGACCCCTAACTATGGCTACACCTTC.